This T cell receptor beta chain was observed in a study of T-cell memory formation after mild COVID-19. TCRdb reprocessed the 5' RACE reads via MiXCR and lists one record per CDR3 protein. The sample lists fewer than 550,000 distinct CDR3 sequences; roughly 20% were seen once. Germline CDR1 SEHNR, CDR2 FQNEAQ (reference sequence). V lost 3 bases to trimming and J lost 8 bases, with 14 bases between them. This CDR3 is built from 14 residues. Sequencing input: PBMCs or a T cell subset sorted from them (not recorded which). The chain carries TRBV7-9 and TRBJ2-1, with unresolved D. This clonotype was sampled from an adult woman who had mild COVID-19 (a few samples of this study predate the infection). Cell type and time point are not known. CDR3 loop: CASSFRVQSDEQFF. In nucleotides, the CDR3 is TGTGCCAGCAGCTTCCGGGTCCAGAGCGATGAGCAGTTCTTC.